This T cell receptor (beta chain) is from a study of T cell clones after liver transplantation. Some clones are missing from TCRdb's copy, which holds only in-frame ones; the method was immunoSEQ multiplex PCR. The table shows about 19,000 clones, with approximately 89% occurring only once. Sample: CD8+ T cells from blood, taken before liver transplant. The sequence was obtained from a human donor who received a liver transplant.

The CDR3, as DNA: TGTGCCAGCAGACCGACAGGGTCTTTCGAGCAGTACTTC. Translating it yields CASRPTGSFEQYF. This chain links TRBV5-6 with TRBJ2-7; TRBD1 matches at 7 bases. The V gene end was trimmed by 5 bases and the J gene end by 6 bases; junction bases not matched to a gene: 8. The CDR3 extends over 13 amino acids. CDR1 is SGHDT and CDR2 is YYEEEE in the germline V gene.